The 25 T cell receptor beta chains below were found in one sample sequenced in a study of CD8+CD57+ T cells in acquired aplastic anemia (dated by TCRdb to between 2018 and 2020). Reads for this sample came from an Illumina HiSeq 2000. TCR beta VDJ combination and CDR3 sequence profiling used genomic DNA as the template. In TCRdb, the public reads were trimmed at Q25 with fastp and aligned with MiXCR, with productive beta chains retained. Rows are combined by CDR3 protein, so each entry shows the most common genes and DNA. The sample data list some 180,000 distinct CDR3 sequences, and about 60% of these were observed just once. The ten largest clonotypes hold roughly 46% of the sample. The patients picked for sequencing were ones in whom flow cytometry had shown an expansion of CD8+CD57+ cells. Sample: sorted CD4+, CD8+, or CD8+CD57+ T cells (not recorded which) from PBMCs. The receptors shown here come from a human donor with aplastic anemia.

The chain uses TRBV29-1 and TRBJ1-1; D is unresolved. The V and J ends lost 4 bases and 1 base respectively, with 10 bases between them. Germline CDR1 and CDR2: SQVTM and ANQGSEA. This CDR3 is built from 13 residues. The CDR3 bases are TGCAGCGTTGGTCGGTTGGGGAACACTGAAGCTTTCTTT. It translates to CSVGRLGNTEAFF.

There are many counts of this clonotype. V gene TRBV7-2 combines with J gene TRBJ2-7, with D uncertain. Trimming removed 2 bases at V and 2 bases at J, with 16 bases between. The CDR3 consists of 16 residues. CDR1 is SGHTA, CDR2 FQGNSA, per germline. The CDR3 here is CASSLSSVGYPYEQYF. As DNA, the CDR3 is TGTGCCAGCAGCTTAAGCAGTGTAGGATACCCCTACGAGCAGTACTTC.

About this clonotype: The CDR3 does not close with the conserved phenylalanine or tryptophan, likely indicating a read error. The chain has TRBV5-4 and TRBJ1-1, with a weak D call TRBD1 (5 bases). This CDR3 is built from 12 residues. Germline V gene data show CDR1 as SGHNT and CDR2 as YYREEE (reference sequence). With 10 bases removed from V and 7 bases from J, the gap between germline ends came to 17 bases. The chain's CDR3 is CAARDWGVEAFL. CDR3 DNA: TGTGCCGCAAGGGACTGGGGGGTTGAAGCTTTCTTG.

This clonotype was recorded many times. CDR3 in amino acids: CASSVGAGVYEQYF. In nucleotides, the CDR3 is TGTGCCAGCAGCGTAGGGGCAGGAGTGTACGAGCAGTACTTC. The V gene is TRBV9, the J gene TRBJ2-7; D is unresolved. CDR3 length: 14 residues. Trimming removed 0 bases from V and 4 bases from J, with 11 bases in between. The germline gives CDR1 SGDLS, CDR2 YYNGEE.

This clonotype was recorded only once. This sequence joins TRBV5-1 and TRBJ2-2; 11 nucleotides line up with TRBD2. Looked up from germline, CDR1 is SGHRS and CDR2 is YFSETQ. Unmatched junction bases numbered 6, after V lost 4 bases and J lost 1 base. The CDR3 sequence is 17 residues long. The CDR3 region is CASSEGTSGKNTGELFF. CDR3 nucleotide sequence: TGCGCCAGCAGCGAGGGGACTAGCGGCAAGAACACCGGGGAGCTGTTTTTT.

V is TRBV13 and J is TRBJ1-2, with 11 bases aligning to TRBD1. The CDR3 extends over 12 amino acids. CDR1 PRHDT and CDR2 FYEKMQ come from the germline V gene (reference sequence). V lost 6 bases to trimming and J lost 12 bases; unmatched junction nucleotides: 6. The CDR3 DNA reads TGTGCCAGCAGGGACAGGGGGCCTGGAAACACCTTC. It translates to CASRDRGPGNTF.

V is TRBV5-1 and J is TRBJ2-3, with D hard to call. The CDR3 has 13 amino acids. CDR1 and CDR2 from the germline V gene are SGHRS and YFSETQ. V was trimmed by 0 bases and J by 6 bases, leaving 8 bases between them. CDR3: CASSLERRDTQYF. CDR3 DNA sequence: TGCGCCAGCAGCTTGGAAAGGCGCGATACGCAGTATTTT.

V usage is TRBV9 and J usage is TRBJ2-3; 11 bases match TRBD2. Germline V gene lookup returns CDR1 SGDLS and CDR2 YYNGEE. The V segment lost 0 bases and the J segment 3 bases; nucleotides outside the gene matches: 6. CDR3 length: 17 amino acids. The CDR3 loop is CASSVGLAGGRTDTQYF. As DNA, the CDR3 is TGTGCCAGCAGCGTAGGGCTAGCGGGGGGTCGAACAGATACGCAGTATTTT.

The chain is built from TRBV7-3 and TRBJ2-7; tentative D call: TRBD2 (5 bases). The CDR3 loop spans 13 amino acids. Trimming removed 4 bases at V and 7 bases at J, with 14 bases between. The germline V gene has CDR1 SGHTA and CDR2 FQGTGA. The CDR3 spells CASSSGAEGEQYF. As DNA, the CDR3 is TGTGCCAGCAGCTCCGGAGCAGAGGGAGAGCAGTACTTC.

In this sample, this clonotype turned up a few times. V usage is TRBV2 and J usage is TRBJ2-7; D is perhaps TRBD2 (7 bases). From germline, CDR1 is SNHLY and CDR2 FYNNEI. The V end was cut by 1 base, the J end by 8 bases, with 18 bases between. This CDR3 is 15 amino acids long. CDR3 amino acids: CASSEERGAASKQYF. The DNA of the CDR3 is TGTGCCAGCAGTGAAGAACGGGGGGCCGCCTCCAAGCAGTACTTC.

In this sample, this clonotype turned up many times. The CDR3, as DNA: TGTGCCATCAGTACACAGGGTTCTAGCACAGATACGCAGTATTTT. It translates to CAISTQGSSTDTQYF. V and J are TRBV10-3 and TRBJ2-3; possible D gene TRBD1, 6 bases. The CDR3 runs to 15 residues. The V end was cut by 5 bases, the J end by 0 bases, with 12 bases between. The germline CDR1 and CDR2 sequences are ENHRY and SYGVKD.

In this sample, this clonotype turned up a few times. The V gene is TRBV5-1, the J gene TRBJ2-7; 9 bases map to TRBD2. Looked up from germline, CDR1 is SGHRS and CDR2 is YFSETQ. V lost 0 bases to trimming and J lost 5 bases; unmatched junction nucleotides: 6. The CDR3 has 15 residues. CDR3 DNA sequence: TGCGCCAGCAGCTTGGGTGGCGGGAGGGCACACGAGCAGTACTTC. Translation gives CASSLGGGRAHEQYF.

This clonotype was observed a handful of times. The chain uses TRBV20-1 and TRBJ1-2, with 8 bases that match TRBD1. Germline V gives CDR1 DFQATT, CDR2 SNEGSKA (reference sequence). This CDR3 has 12 residues. The J segment lost 4 bases and the V segment lost 5 bases, leaving 3 bases of the junction unmatched. The CDR3 DNA is TGCAGTGCTCGACAGGGGAGCTATGGCTACACCTTC. Its protein product is CSARQGSYGYTF.

The chain carries TRBV7-2 and TRBJ2-7; D is unclear. Germline-derived CDR1 and CDR2 are SGHTA and FQGNSA. Trimming took 3 bases from V and 0 from J, leaving 12 bases between them. The CDR3 consists of 15 residues. DNA of the CDR3: TGTGCCAGCAGCTTTAACACCCTGAGCTCCTACGAGCAGTACTTC. Amino acid sequence: CASSFNTLSSYEQYF.

This clonotype appeared a single time. The genes are TRBV7-4 and TRBJ2-4, with D unclear. The CDR3 runs 12 residues. Trimming stripped 6 bases from V and 8 bases from J, with 11 bases between. Germline V gene data show CDR1 as SGHVT and CDR2 as SQSDAQ. The CDR3 coding sequence is TGTGCCAGCAGGTACTACCGGGACATTCAGTACTTC. Residues: CASRYYRDIQYF. The full variable domain, with the rest looked up from reference TRBV7-4 and TRBJ2-4, is GAGVSQSPRYKVAKRGRDVALRCDSISGHVTLYWYRQTLGQGSEVLTYSQSDAQRDKSGRPSGRFSAERPERSVSTLKIQRTEQGDSAVYLCASRYYRDIQYFGAGTRLSVL.

The CDR3 sequence is CASSEPGQTYYSNQPQHF. The CDR3 DNA reads as TGTGCCAGCAGTGAGCCGGGACAGACCTACTATAGCAATCAGCCCCAGCATTTT. This chain connects TRBV2 to TRBJ1-5; 7 positions match TRBD1. This CDR3 contains 18 residues. Losses at the gene ends were 3 bases for V and 0 bases for J; bases not matched to a gene: 11. The germline gives CDR1 SNHLY, CDR2 FYNNEI.

The chain is built from TRBV6-6 and TRBJ1-1, with 7 bases lining up with TRBD1. Germline V gene data show CDR1 as MNHNY and CDR2 as SVGAGI (reference sequence). The junction had 9 bases not matched to a gene; V was cut back by 7 bases and J by 4 bases. The CDR3 has 14 amino acids. The CDR3 reads CASNRQGQSTEAFF. DNA of the CDR3: TGTGCCAGCAATCGACAGGGACAGAGCACTGAAGCTTTCTTT.

V and J are TRBV7-2 and TRBJ1-5, with no clear D. Trimming cost V 5 bases and J 5 bases, with 13 bases left between them. The CDR3 loop spans 14 amino acids. Germline V gene lookup returns CDR1 SGHTA and CDR2 FQGNSA. The CDR3: CASSRGIGYQPQHF. The DNA of the CDR3 is TGTGCCAGCAGCCGAGGAATTGGGTATCAGCCCCAGCATTTT.

This clonotype occurred many times. This sequence joins TRBV24-1 and TRBJ2-2; 8 bases fit TRBD1. Trimming took 7 bases from V and 5 from J; bases not matched to a gene: 5. This CDR3 is built from 14 residues. Germline loops: CDR1 KGHDR, CDR2 SFDVKD. DNA for the CDR3: TGTGCCACCAGCCCGGACAGGGAGACCGGGGAGCTGTTTTTT. This translates into CATSPDRETGELFF.

With regard to this clonotype: One junction end does not reproduce the germline sequence, and a read error may be involved. V is TRBV7-2 and J is TRBJ2-7, with TRBD1 as a possible D gene (5 bases). There are 13 residues in the CDR3. The germline CDR1 and CDR2 sequences are SGHTA and FQGNSA. CDR3 nucleotide sequence: TGTGCCAGCAGCCAACAGGTTGAAGGGCCGCCGAACTTC. This codes for CASSQQVEGPPNF.

Note on this clonotype: Mismatch with germline at one junction end may stem from a read error. V gene TRBV14 combines with J gene TRBJ1-2; no definite D call. The CDR3 covers 13 residues. From germline, CDR1 is SGHDN and CDR2 FVKESK. CDR3 sequence: CASSQDKDYGYNF. The CDR3 nucleotides read TGTGCCAGCAGCCAAGATAAGGACTATGGCTACAACTTC.

This chain joins TRBV7-2 and TRBJ1-2; TRBD1 might be the D (5 bases). Germline V lookup: CDR1 SGHTA, CDR2 FQGNSA. With 2 bases removed from V and 5 bases from J, the gap between germline ends came to 15 bases. The CDR3 runs to 15 residues. The CDR3, as DNA: TGTGCCAGCAGCTTACTCGGGGGGAAGGGATATGGCTACACCTTC. Translating gives CASSLLGGKGYGYTF.

This clonotype was picked up a small number of times. The chain is built from TRBV24-1 and TRBJ2-1, with 13 bases aligning to TRBD2. Germline CDR1 and CDR2: KGHDR and SFDVKD. The CDR3 covers 17 residues. V lost 4 bases, J lost 6 bases, and 8 bases stayed unmatched. The CDR3 DNA reads TGTGCCACCAGTGACCGAATCGGACTAGCGGGAGTCAATGAGCAGTTCTTC. Translated, it gives CATSDRIGLAGVNEQFF.

Ten or more counts support this clonotype. The gene calls are TRBV10-1 and TRBJ2-7; tentative D call: TRBD1 (5 bases). The CDR3 totals 14 residues. CDR1 WNHNN and CDR2 SYGVQD come from the germline V gene (reference sequence). Trimming took 4 bases from V and 3 from J, leaving 13 bases between them. DNA for the CDR3: TGCGCCAGCAGTGCAAAGGGGCCTAACTACGAGCAGTACTTC. Its translation: CASSAKGPNYEQYF.

The V gene is TRBV2, the J gene TRBJ2-2; D call uncertain. The CDR3 length is 15 residues. V was cut by 6 bases and J by 3 bases, with 14 bases left in between. In germline, CDR1 is SNHLY, CDR2 FYNNEI. CDR3 region: CASRARTVDTGELFF. The CDR3 DNA is TGTGCCAGCAGAGCACGTACAGTGGACACCGGGGAGCTGTTTTTT.